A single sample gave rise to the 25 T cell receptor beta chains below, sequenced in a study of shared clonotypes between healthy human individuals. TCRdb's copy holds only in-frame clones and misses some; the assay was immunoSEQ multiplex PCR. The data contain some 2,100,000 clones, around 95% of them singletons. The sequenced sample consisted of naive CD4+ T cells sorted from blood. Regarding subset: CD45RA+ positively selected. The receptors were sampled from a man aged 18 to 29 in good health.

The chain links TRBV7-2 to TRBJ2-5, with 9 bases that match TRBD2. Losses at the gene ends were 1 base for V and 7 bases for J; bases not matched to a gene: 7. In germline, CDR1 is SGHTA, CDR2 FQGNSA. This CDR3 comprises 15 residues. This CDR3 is CASSLGGLAKSTQYF. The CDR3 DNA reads TGTGCCAGCAGCTTAGGGGGACTAGCCAAATCGACCCAGTACTTC. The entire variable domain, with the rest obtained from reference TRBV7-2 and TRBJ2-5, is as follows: GAGVSQSPSNKVTEKGKDVELRCDPISGHTALYWYRQSLGQGLEFLIYFQGNSAPDKSGLPSDRFSAERTGGSVSTLTIQRTQQEDSAVYLCASSLGGLAKSTQYFGPGTRLLVL.

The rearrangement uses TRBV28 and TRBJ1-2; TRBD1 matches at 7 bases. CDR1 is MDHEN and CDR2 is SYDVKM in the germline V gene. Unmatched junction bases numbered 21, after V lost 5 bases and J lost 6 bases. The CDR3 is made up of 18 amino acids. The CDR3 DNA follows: TGTGCCAGCAGTATCACTTTGGGCGGGGGGACAGCCACAAATGGCTACACCTTC. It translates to CASSITLGGGTATNGYTF.

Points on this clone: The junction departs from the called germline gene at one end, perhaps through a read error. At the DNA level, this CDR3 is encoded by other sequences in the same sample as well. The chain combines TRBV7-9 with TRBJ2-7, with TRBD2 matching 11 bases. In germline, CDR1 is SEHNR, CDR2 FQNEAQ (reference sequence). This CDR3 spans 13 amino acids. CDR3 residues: CASSLAGGYEQYF. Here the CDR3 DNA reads TGTGCCAGCAGCCTAGCGGGGGGTTACGAGCAGTACTTC.

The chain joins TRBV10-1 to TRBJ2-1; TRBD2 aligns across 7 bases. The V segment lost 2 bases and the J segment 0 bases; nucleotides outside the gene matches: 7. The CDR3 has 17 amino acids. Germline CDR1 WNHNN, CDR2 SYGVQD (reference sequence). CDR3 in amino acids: CASSERPGGTSYNEQFF. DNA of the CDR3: TGCGCCAGCAGTGAGAGGCCGGGAGGAACCTCCTACAATGAGCAGTTCTTC.

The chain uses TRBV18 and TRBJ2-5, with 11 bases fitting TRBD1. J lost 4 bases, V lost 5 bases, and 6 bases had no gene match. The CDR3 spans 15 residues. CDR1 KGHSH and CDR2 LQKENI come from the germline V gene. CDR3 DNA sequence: TGTGCCAGCTCATCCGGGACAGGGGGTCGAGAGACCCAGTACTTC. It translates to CASSSGTGGRETQYF.

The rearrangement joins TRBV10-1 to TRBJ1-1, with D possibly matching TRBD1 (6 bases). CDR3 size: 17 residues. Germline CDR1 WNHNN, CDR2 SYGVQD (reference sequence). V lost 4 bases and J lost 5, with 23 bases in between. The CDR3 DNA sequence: TGCGCCAGCAGTGGAACGCGAACAGGGACTGGAAGGACTGAAGCTTTCTTT. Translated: CASSGTRTGTGRTEAFF.

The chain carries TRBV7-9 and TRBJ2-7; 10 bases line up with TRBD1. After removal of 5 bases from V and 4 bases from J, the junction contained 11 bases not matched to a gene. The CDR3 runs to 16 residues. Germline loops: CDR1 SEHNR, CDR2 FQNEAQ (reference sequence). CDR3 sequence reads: CASSPLPGTGVYEQYF. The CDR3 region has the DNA TGTGCCAGCAGCCCCCTTCCCGGGACAGGGGTTTACGAGCAGTACTTC.

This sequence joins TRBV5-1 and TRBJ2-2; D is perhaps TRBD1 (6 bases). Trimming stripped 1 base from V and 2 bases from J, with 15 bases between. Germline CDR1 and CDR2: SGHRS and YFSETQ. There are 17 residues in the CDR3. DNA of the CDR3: TGCGCCAGCAGCTTGCGTGGAGGACAGACTAACACCGGGGAGCTGTTTTTT. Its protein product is CASSLRGGQTNTGELFF.

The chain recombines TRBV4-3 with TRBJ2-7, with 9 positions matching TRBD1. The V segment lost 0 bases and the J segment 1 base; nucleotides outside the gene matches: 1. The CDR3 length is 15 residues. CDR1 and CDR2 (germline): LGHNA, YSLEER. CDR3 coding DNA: TGCGCCAGCAGCCAAGAACAGGGGGCGTCCTACGAGCAGTACTTC. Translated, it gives CASSQEQGASYEQYF.

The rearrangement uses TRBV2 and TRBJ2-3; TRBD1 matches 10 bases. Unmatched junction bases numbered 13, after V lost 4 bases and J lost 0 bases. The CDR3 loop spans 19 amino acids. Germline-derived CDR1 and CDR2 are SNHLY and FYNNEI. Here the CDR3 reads CASSGPGQGPPSSTDTQYF. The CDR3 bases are TGTGCCAGCAGTGGACCGGGACAGGGGCCTCCTTCCAGCACAGATACGCAGTATTTT. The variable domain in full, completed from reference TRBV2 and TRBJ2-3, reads EPEVTQTPSHQVTQMGQEVILRCVPISNHLYFYWYRQILGQKVEFLVSFYNNEISEKSEIFDDQFSVERPDGSNFTLKIRSTKLEDSAMYFCASSGPGQGPPSSTDTQYFGPGTRLTVL.

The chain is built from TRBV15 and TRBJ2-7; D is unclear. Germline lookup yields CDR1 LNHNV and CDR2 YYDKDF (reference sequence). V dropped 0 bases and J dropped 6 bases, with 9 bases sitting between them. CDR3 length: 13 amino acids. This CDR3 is CATSRDTASEQYF. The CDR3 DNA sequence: TGTGCCACCAGCAGAGATACGGCTAGCGAGCAGTACTTC.

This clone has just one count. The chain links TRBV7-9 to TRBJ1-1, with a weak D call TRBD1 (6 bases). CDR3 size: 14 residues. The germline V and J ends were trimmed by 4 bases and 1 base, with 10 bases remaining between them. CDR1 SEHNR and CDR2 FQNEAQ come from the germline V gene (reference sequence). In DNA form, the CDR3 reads TGTGCCAGCAGCTCTAGGGGACAGAACACTGAAGCTTTCTTT. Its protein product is CASSSRGQNTEAFF.

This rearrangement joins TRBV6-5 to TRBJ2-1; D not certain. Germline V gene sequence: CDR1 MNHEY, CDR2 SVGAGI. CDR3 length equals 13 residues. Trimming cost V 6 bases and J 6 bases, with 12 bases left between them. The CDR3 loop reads CASSQTASNEQFF. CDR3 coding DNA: TGTGCCAGCAGCCAGACCGCGTCCAATGAGCAGTTCTTC.

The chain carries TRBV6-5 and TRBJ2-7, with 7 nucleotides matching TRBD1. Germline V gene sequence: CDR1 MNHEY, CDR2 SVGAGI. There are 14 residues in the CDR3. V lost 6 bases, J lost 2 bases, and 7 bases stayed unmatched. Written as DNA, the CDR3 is TGTGCCAGCAGCGACAGGGTGGGGACCTACGAGCAGTACTTC. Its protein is CASSDRVGTYEQYF.

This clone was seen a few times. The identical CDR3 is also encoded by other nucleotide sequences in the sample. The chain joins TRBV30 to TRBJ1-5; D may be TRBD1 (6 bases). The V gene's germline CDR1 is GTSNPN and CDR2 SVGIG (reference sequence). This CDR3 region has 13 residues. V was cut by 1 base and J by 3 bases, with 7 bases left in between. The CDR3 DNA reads TGTGCCTGGAGTGGGACAGTCAATCAGCCCCAGCATTTT. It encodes CAWSGTVNQPQHF.

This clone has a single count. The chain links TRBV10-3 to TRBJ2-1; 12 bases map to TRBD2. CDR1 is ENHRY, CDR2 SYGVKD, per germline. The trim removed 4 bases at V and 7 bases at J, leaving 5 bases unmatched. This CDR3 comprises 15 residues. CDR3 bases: TGTGCCATCAGTGCACTAGCGGGAGGCCGGAATGAGCAGTTCTTC. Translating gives CAISALAGGRNEQFF.

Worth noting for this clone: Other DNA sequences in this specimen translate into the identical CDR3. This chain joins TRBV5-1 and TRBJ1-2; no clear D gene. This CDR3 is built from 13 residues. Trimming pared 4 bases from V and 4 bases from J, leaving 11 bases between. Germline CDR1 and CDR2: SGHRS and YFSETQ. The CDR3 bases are TGCGCCAGCAGCCCGGAAGGTAGCTATGGCTACACCTTC. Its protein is CASSPEGSYGYTF.

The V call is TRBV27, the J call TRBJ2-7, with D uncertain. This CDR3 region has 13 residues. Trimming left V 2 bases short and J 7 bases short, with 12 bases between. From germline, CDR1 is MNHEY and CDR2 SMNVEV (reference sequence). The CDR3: CASSLIGTGEQYF. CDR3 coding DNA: TGTGCCAGCAGTTTAATCGGAACCGGGGAGCAGTACTTC.

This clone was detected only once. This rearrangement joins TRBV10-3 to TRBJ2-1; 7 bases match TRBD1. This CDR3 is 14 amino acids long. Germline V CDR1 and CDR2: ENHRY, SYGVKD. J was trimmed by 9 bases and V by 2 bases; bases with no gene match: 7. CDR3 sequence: CAISEGTVSVEQFF. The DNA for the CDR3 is TGTGCCATCAGTGAGGGGACAGTCAGTGTTGAGCAGTTCTTC.

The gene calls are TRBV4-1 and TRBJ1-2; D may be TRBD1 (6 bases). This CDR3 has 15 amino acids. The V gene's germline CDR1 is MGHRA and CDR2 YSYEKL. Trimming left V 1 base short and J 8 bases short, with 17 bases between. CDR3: CASSQGVRGGRGYTF. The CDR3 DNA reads TGCGCCAGCAGCCAAGGAGTCCGCGGGGGCCGCGGCTACACCTTC.

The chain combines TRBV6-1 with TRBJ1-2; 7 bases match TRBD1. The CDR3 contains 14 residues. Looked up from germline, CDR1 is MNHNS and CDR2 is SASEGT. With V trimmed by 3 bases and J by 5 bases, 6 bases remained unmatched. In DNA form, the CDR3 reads TGTGCCAGCAGTGAGACTACAGGGGATTATGGCTACACCTTC. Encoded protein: CASSETTGDYGYTF.

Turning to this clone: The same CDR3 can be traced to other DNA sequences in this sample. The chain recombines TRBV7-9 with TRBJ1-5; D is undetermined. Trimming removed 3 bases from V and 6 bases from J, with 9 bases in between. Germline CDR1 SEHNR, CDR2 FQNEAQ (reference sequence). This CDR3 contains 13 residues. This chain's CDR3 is CASSFDGGQPQHF. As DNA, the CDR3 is TGTGCCAGCAGCTTCGACGGAGGTCAGCCCCAGCATTTT.

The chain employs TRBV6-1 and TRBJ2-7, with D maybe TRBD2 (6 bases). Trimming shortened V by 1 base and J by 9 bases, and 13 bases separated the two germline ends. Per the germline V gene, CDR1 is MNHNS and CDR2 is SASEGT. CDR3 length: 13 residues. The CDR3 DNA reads TGTGCCAGCAGTGAAGACAGCTTGGGGGGGCAGTACTTC. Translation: CASSEDSLGGQYF.

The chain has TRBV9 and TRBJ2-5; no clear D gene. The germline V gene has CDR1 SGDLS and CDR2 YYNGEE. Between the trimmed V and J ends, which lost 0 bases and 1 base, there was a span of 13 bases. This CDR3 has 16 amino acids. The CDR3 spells CASSVAPAAGQETQYF. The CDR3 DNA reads TGTGCCAGCAGCGTAGCCCCGGCGGCAGGCCAAGAGACCCAGTACTTC. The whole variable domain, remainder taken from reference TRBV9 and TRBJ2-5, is DSGVTQTPKHLITATGQRVTLRCSPRSGDLSVYWYQQSLDQGLQFLIQYYNGEERAKGNILERFSAQQFPDLHSELNLSSLELGDSALYFCASSVAPAAGQETQYFGPGTRLLVL.

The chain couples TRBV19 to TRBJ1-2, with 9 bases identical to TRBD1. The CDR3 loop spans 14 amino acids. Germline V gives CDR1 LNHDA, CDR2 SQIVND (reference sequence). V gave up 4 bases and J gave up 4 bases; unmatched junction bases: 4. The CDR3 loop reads CASSKRDRVYGYTF. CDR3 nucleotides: TGTGCCAGTAGTAAAAGGGACAGGGTCTATGGCTACACCTTC.